The TCR beta chain under discussion was sequenced for a study of T cells in Graves' hyperthyroidism and ophthalmopathy (dated 2019 in TCRdb). In terms of the full investigation: Peripheral blood samples were taken at initial diagnosis, before any treatment was given. Following sampling, methimazole starting at 30 mg daily was given to hyperthyroidism patients, and high-dose intravenous methylprednisolone was given to ophthalmopathy patients. Prospective prediction of ophthalmopathy was tested in an independent validation cohort consisting of about 19 hyperthyroidism patients and some 17 patients who later progressed to ophthalmopathy. TCR V-J signatures able to tell the groups apart were searched for in a discovery cohort of some 100 patients, of whom more than 40 had Graves' ophthalmopathy and more than 55 had stable Graves' hyperthyroidism. In addition, the study compared T-cell repertoires in thyroid tissue and in blood from about six Graves' hyperthyroidism patients. The 100 or so discovery patients were randomly divided into training and test sets at a 7:3 ratio. The paper describes TCR Vbeta CDR3 sequencing of around 140 peripheral blood samples, made up of some 42 ophthalmopathy patients, over 70 hyperthyroidism patients and 17 progressor patients.

Stable Graves' hyperthyroidism was defined as no progression to ophthalmopathy during 18 months of follow-up. Hyperthyroidism patients were newly diagnosed, with disease duration under 2 months, and aged 18 to 65 years. Exclusion was applied to patients with uncontrolled infections, other autoimmune diseases, pregnancy or lactation. Clinical symptoms, serum thyroxine and TRAb, thyroid ultrasound, and orbital computed tomography formed the basis for the diagnoses. Ficoll-Paque density gradient centrifugation was used to isolate PBMCs from around 10 ml of fresh peripheral blood. Total RNA was extracted with Trizol reagent, and quality was checked on an Agilent 2100 Bioanalyzer. Overall results and qualifications from the work: In validation, the model predicted progression to ophthalmopathy with roughly 70% sensitivity and 72% to 85% specificity, a median of approximately 6.5 months before onset. In cross-validation, a model built on a 13 V-J signature told ophthalmopathy apart from stable hyperthyroidism with approximately 90% sensitivity and about 81% specificity, and in testing the same model reached 80%/75%. No statistical method was used to set the sample size in advance, and investigators knew the group allocation. Most expanded thyroid clonotypes (frequency above 0.001) were also found in blood, which suggests that blood repertoires may mirror thyroid immune responses.

The germline V gene yields MNHNS for CDR1 and SASEGT for CDR2. The CDR3 runs 13 residues from the cysteine to the phenylalanine. The kept DNA is CDR3 alone, 39 bases in frame from the first base. The germline ends are 11 bases apart after V is trimmed by 5 bases and J by 5 bases. The TCR beta CDR3 regions were amplified from the RNA transcripts. The first round of RT-PCR for the TCR CDR3 was performed with the HTBI primer set and the Qiagen OneStep RT-PCR kit. Libraries were constructed in a second round of multiplex PCR, after which size selection and purification were carried out. Libraries were sequenced paired-end with 100 bp reads on an Illumina HiSeq2000. Turning to the authors' computational methods: SOAPnuke was used to process the raw data, throwing out any read that contained adapters or uncalled bases, had a mean Phred below 15, or lacked an exact constant-primer or identifier match. High-quality paired reads were merged with COPE v1.2.5, and unique nucleotide sequences were defined as clonotypes. MiTCR v1.1 was used to align clonotypes to the IMGT TRBV, TRBD and TRBJ reference segments. Only V-J combinations with frequency above 0.0001, covering about 99% of repertoires, were analysed. A TCS score was defined as the ratio between F50 (clonal expansion) and ExV (chaos), using BLOSUM62-based TCRdist between CDR3 peptides within each V-J. Welch's t-statistics and random forest reduced fewer than 600 V-J features to 13, which were used in a naive Bayes classifier (R e1071). TCRdb reran the public reads through fastp at Q25 and MiXCR, keeping productive beta chains. Rows are unified per CDR3 protein, each entry keeping the most common DNA and genes. TCRdb, not the original authors, processed these V and J calls. In all, the sample holds 600,000 to 900,000 distinct CDR3 sequences, and about 17% of those were seen once. The ten largest clones capture approximately 8.4% of the sample.

This clonotype was counted between two and nine times. Its specific antigen is unknown. No base qualities exist here, and no much larger clone lies one base off it. This sequence originates from a man aged 18-30 years with Graves' hyperthyroidism. The rearrangement joined TRBV6-1 to TRBJ2-3; the D gene cannot be resolved reliably. Sample: blood. The DNA reads TGTGCCAGCAGTCGAGACATTGGAGATACGCAGTATTTT. Its protein reads: CASSRDIGDTQYF.